This TCR beta chain appears in the sequencing data of a study of CD8+CD57+ T cells in acquired aplastic anemia. Investigators profiled TCR beta VDJ and CDR3 from genomic DNA template. TCRdb redid the calling of the reads with MiXCR, one entry per CDR3 protein. The repertoire holds hundreds of thousands of distinct CDR3 sequences, with around half as singletons. This CDR3 has 15 residues. Trimming stripped 2 bases from V and 4 bases from J, with 13 bases between. The V gene's germline CDR1 is SGHTA and CDR2 FQGTGA. Only patients with CD8+CD57+ cell expansion on flow cytometry were chosen for sequencing. Prior therapy had not been administered to any patient at the time of blood sampling.

The source of this sequence is a human donor with aplastic anemia. This chain uses TRBV7-3 with TRBJ2-3, with D perhaps matching TRBD2 (6 bases). The sequencing input was sorted CD4+, CD8+, or CD8+CD57+ T cells (not recorded which) from PBMCs. This chain's CDR3 is CASSLGGANPDTQYF. The CDR3 coding sequence is TGTGCCAGCAGCTTAGGCGGGGCAAATCCAGATACGCAGTATTTT.